A selection of T cell receptor beta chains follows, all from one sample in a study of metastatic and nonmetastatic thyroid tumors. TCRdb re-called clones via MiXCR from the PCR reads. This sample has around 12,000 clones; 12% occur once, and the top ten carry approximately 29%. Sequencing was carried out using blood. These TCRs come from a female donor with papillary thyroid cancer or a benign thyroid nodule (not recorded which). Some clones in this sample may be carry-over from other donors' samples. Both conserved end residues are part of each CDR3. A D gene is named only where the DNA matches it firmly. Clone size appears in some rows only: once, few, many, or a class for an expanded clone.

v_call	j_call	clone_size	d_call	cdr3_nt	cdr3_aa
TRBV6-2/TRBV6-3	TRBJ2-3	medium-sized	-	TGTGCCAGCAGTTGGATGAAGGCAGATACGCAGTATTTT	CASSWMKADTQYF
TRBV20-1	TRBJ1-2	-	TRBD1	TGCATAAGGGACAGGGCGGATGAGTATTGCTACACCTTC	CIRDRADEYCYTF
TRBV28	TRBJ2-2	medium-sized	-	TGTGCCAGCAGTCCTCCCCCCACCGGGGAGCTGTTTTTT	CASSPPPTGELFF
TRBV18	TRBJ1-5	many	-	TGTGCCAGCTCACCACCACCAGGGTCGGGGCCCCAGCATTTT	CASSPPPGSGPQHF
TRBV6-1	TRBJ2-2	few	-	TGTGCCACCAGCGAGAGGGAGACCGGGGATCTGTTTTTT	CATSERETGDLFF
TRBV20-1	TRBJ2-2	-	TRBD1	TGCAGTGCTAGGGACAGGGTGGTCGGGGAGCTGTTTTTT	CSARDRVVGELFF
TRBV20-1	TRBJ1-2	many	-	TGCAGTGCTAGAACAAGTGAGCAAGGCTACACCTTC	CSARTSEQGYTF
TRBV28	TRBJ2-7	few	-	TGTGCCTCCACCGGTTCCTACGAGCAGTACTTC	CASTGSYEQYF
TRBV11-2	TRBJ2-1	-	TRBD2	TGTGCCAGCAGCTTGGGAGGACTAGCGGGAGGGCGGGATGAGCAGTTCTTC	CASSLGGLAGGRDEQFF
TRBV20-1	TRBJ2-6	many	-	TGCAGTGCTCCCTCTGGGGCCAACGTCCTGACTTTC	CSAPSGANVLTF
TRBV7-9	TRBJ2-1	many	-	TGTGCCAGCAGCTTAAGGGGGGGCAATGAGCAGTTCTTC	CASSLRGGNEQFF
TRBV27	TRBJ1-1	many	-	TGTGCCAGCAGTTTAAGAGAGAAAAACACTGAAGCTTTCTTT	CASSLREKNTEAFF
TRBV12-3/TRBV12-4	TRBJ1-1	-	TRBD1	TGTGCCAGCAGTTTAGGGACAGGGGACACTAACACTGAAGCTTTCTTT	CASSLGTGDTNTEAFF
TRBV27	TRBJ1-1	many	TRBD1	TGTGCCAGCAGTCTATCACAGGGGGCGTACACTGAAGCTTTCTTT	CASSLSQGAYTEAFF